These 5 T cell receptor beta chains came from one sample sequenced in a study of OX40 agonist ivuxolimab in advanced cancers. Library preparation used the immunoSEQ multiplex PCR assay. TCRdb obtained this table from immuneACCESS and retained in-frame rearrangements with V and J assigned. These tables miss some clones; where compared with another copy, unresolved V genes account for less than half of the shortfall, and the remainder is unexplained. Recorded for this sample are fewer than 25,000 clones; around 86% of them occurred a single time. The ten biggest clones cover approximately 40% of the sample. Specimen: CD4+ or CD8+ T cells sorted from blood, collected in a trial of the OX40 agonist ivuxolimab. These TCRs come from an adult with an advanced solid tumor such as melanoma, head and neck, liver or kidney cancer.

The chain couples TRBV19 to TRBJ2-7; the match to TRBD1 covers 9 bases. The CDR3 is made up of 14 amino acids. The junction had 10 bases not matched to a gene; V was cut back by 4 bases and J by 9 bases. Germline loops: CDR1 LNHDA, CDR2 SQIVND (reference sequence). CDR3 coding DNA: TGTGCCAGTAGTACCCGGACAGGGGAAGCCGGGCAGTACTTC. Translation: CASSTRTGEAGQYF. Full variable domain (missing parts from reference TRBV19 and TRBJ2-7): DGGITQSPKYLFRKEGQNVTLSCEQNLNHDAMYWYRQDPGQGLRLIYYSQIVNDFQKGDIAEGYSVSREKKESFPLTVTSAQKNPTAFYLCASSTRTGEAGQYFGPGTRLTVT.

This clone was seen just once. V gene TRBV27 combines with J gene TRBJ2-7, with D hard to call. This CDR3 comprises 15 residues. Trimming pared 3 bases from V and 2 bases from J, leaving 14 bases between. From germline, CDR1 is MNHEY and CDR2 SMNVEV (reference sequence). The CDR3 reads CASSLSGPTTYEQYF. In DNA form, the CDR3 reads TGTGCCAGCAGTTTGAGTGGGCCCACTACCTACGAGCAGTACTTC.

Only one count was recorded for this clone. This chain links TRBV11-2 with TRBJ2-1, with D maybe TRBD1 (6 bases). V lost 0 bases and J lost 6, with 15 bases in between. Germline V gene data show CDR1 as SGHAT and CDR2 as FQNNGV. This CDR3 is built from 16 residues. This chain's CDR3 is CASSLDKRVRGNEQFF. The CDR3 DNA follows: TGTGCCAGCAGCTTAGATAAAAGGGTCAGGGGCAATGAGCAGTTCTTC.

The V call is TRBV7-9, the J call TRBJ1-2, with D possibly being TRBD1 (5 bases). This CDR3 contains 14 residues. Trimming took 2 bases from V and 4 from J, leaving 11 bases between them. The germline V gene has CDR1 SEHNR and CDR2 FQNEAQ (reference sequence). CDR3 region: CASSLSPDSYGYTF. The CDR3 DNA reads as TGTGCCAGCAGCTTATCCCCTGACAGCTATGGCTACACCTTC.

This rearrangement joins TRBV7-6 to TRBJ2-3; D unresolved. CDR1 is SGHVS, CDR2 FNYEAQ, per germline. The CDR3 consists of 16 residues. The V and J ends lost 5 bases and 4 bases respectively, with 19 bases between them. CDR3 in amino acids: CASSPQAYSVADTQYF. As DNA, the CDR3 is TGTGCCAGCAGCCCTCAGGCCTACTCTGTCGCAGATACGCAGTATTTT. The full variable domain, completed using reference TRBV7-6 and TRBJ2-3, is GAGVSQSPRYKVTKRGQDVALRCDPISGHVSLYWYRQALGQGPEFLTYFNYEAQQDKSGLPNDRFSAERPEGSISTLTIQRTEQRDSAMYRCASSPQAYSVADTQYFGPGTRLTVL.